A selection of T cell receptor beta chains follows, all from one sample in a study of PD-L1 blockade in urothelial cancer. Assay used: immunoSEQ multiplex PCR; TCRdb lists only in-frame clones, some missing. The sample has just over 50,000 clones; roughly four fifths are singletons. Specimen: PBMCs, collected around atezolizumab (anti-PD-L1) treatment. The source of these receptors is a man between 65 and 85 years old with urothelial cancer. CDR3s include the opening cysteine and the closing phenylalanine or tryptophan. Each record gives: D gene, J gene, clone size, V gene, CDR3 DNA, CDR3 protein. The D gene is left open where the match is weak. Only some rows state a clone size, as once, few, many or a class for expanded clones.

d_call: TRBD2
j_call: TRBJ2-1
clone_size: NA
v_call: TRBV7-2
cdr3_nt: TGTGCCAGCAGCTTGGGACTAGCGGGGCCCTATTACAATGAGCAGTTCTTC
cdr3_aa: CASSLGLAGPYYNEQFF

d_call: TRBD2
j_call: TRBJ2-7
clone_size: NA
v_call: TRBV5-6
cdr3_nt: TGTGCCAGCAGCCAGACTAGCGCCTTCTTCTCCTACGAGCAGTACTTC
cdr3_aa: CASSQTSAFFSYEQYF

d_call: TRBD1
j_call: TRBJ2-1
clone_size: NA
v_call: TRBV5-1
cdr3_nt: TGCGCCAGCAGCTTGGGTTCAGGGGGCAGAGTTGATGAGCAGTTCTTC
cdr3_aa: CASSLGSGGRVDEQFF

d_call: NA
j_call: TRBJ2-1
clone_size: few
v_call: TRBV4-1
cdr3_nt: TGCGCCAGCAGCCAAGATTGGAGCGGCCTCTACAATGAGCAGTTCTTC
cdr3_aa: CASSQDWSGLYNEQFF

d_call: TRBD2
j_call: TRBJ2-2
clone_size: NA
v_call: TRBV6-1
cdr3_nt: TGTGCCAGCAGTGAACCGGGACTAGCGACCACCGGGGAGCTGTTTTTT
cdr3_aa: CASSEPGLATTGELFF

d_call: TRBD1
j_call: TRBJ1-2
clone_size: NA
v_call: TRBV6-1
cdr3_nt: TGTGCCAGCATAGAACAGGGGGACGCGGTTGATGGCTACACCTTC
cdr3_aa: CASIEQGDAVDGYTF

d_call: NA
j_call: TRBJ1-1
clone_size: NA
v_call: TRBV7-7
cdr3_nt: TGTGCTAGCAGCTCTCAGTTGAACACTGAAGCTTTCTTT
cdr3_aa: CASSSQLNTEAFF

d_call: NA
j_call: TRBJ1-5
clone_size: NA
v_call: TRBV28
cdr3_nt: TGTGCCAGCAGGGGACATCACAATCAGCCCCAGCATTTT
cdr3_aa: CASRGHHNQPQHF

d_call: TRBD2
j_call: TRBJ2-1
clone_size: few
v_call: TRBV11-3
cdr3_nt: TGTGCCAGCAGCTCGGGACTAGCGGGAGTATATGGTGAGCAGTTCTTC
cdr3_aa: CASSSGLAGVYGEQFF

d_call: NA
j_call: TRBJ2-3
clone_size: NA
v_call: TRBV29-1
cdr3_nt: TGCAGCGTTGATGGTAGCGGTAGCACAGATACGCAGTATTTT
cdr3_aa: CSVDGSGSTDTQYF

d_call: NA
j_call: TRBJ2-4
clone_size: few
v_call: TRBV9
cdr3_nt: TGTGCCAGCAGCCCACCAGGGTTTAAGGGTATGAACATTCAGTACTTC
cdr3_aa: CASSPPGFKGMNIQYF

d_call: TRBD1
j_call: TRBJ1-1
clone_size: NA
v_call: TRBV10-3
cdr3_nt: TGTGCCATCAGTGCCCAGGACAGGGAGGCTTTCTTT
cdr3_aa: CAISAQDREAFF

d_call: TRBD2
j_call: TRBJ2-2
clone_size: once
v_call: TRBV10-3
cdr3_nt: TGTGCCATTGGGACTAGCGGCACCGGGGAGCTGTTTTTT
cdr3_aa: CAIGTSGTGELFF

d_call: NA
j_call: TRBJ2-6
clone_size: NA
v_call: TRBV28
cdr3_nt: TGTGCCAGCAACCCCTTAGAGAGCTCTGGGGCCAACGTCCTGACTTTC
cdr3_aa: CASNPLESSGANVLTF

d_call: NA
j_call: TRBJ2-1
clone_size: many
v_call: TRBV11-3
cdr3_nt: TGTGCCAGCAGCCCCCCCCGGACAGTCTACAATGAGCAGTTCTTC
cdr3_aa: CASSPPRTVYNEQFF

d_call: TRBD2
j_call: TRBJ2-3
clone_size: NA
v_call: TRBV9
cdr3_nt: TGTGCCAGCAGTCTGCGGGGGGCCACAGATACGCAGTATTTT
cdr3_aa: CASSLRGATDTQYF

d_call: TRBD1
j_call: TRBJ1-1
clone_size: NA
v_call: TRBV27
cdr3_nt: TGTGCCAGCAGTGTCGACAGGGGAAGGACTGAAGCTTTCTTT
cdr3_aa: CASSVDRGRTEAFF

d_call: NA
j_call: TRBJ2-7
clone_size: NA
v_call: TRBV28
cdr3_nt: TGTGCCAGCAAACGGCAGGGGCTCTACGAGCAGTACTTC
cdr3_aa: CASKRQGLYEQYF

d_call: TRBD2
j_call: TRBJ2-2
clone_size: few
v_call: TRBV29-1
cdr3_nt: TGCAGCGCCCGGACTAGCGGGCTCACCGGGGAGCTGTTTTTT
cdr3_aa: CSARTSGLTGELFF

d_call: NA
j_call: TRBJ2-3
clone_size: NA
v_call: TRBV9
cdr3_nt: TGTGCCAGCAGCCCAAGCGGGAGCACAGATACGCAGTATTTT
cdr3_aa: CASSPSGSTDTQYF

d_call: NA
j_call: TRBJ1-1
clone_size: NA
v_call: TRBV2
cdr3_nt: TGTGCCAGCAGGTTACAGGGATTTAACACTGAAGCTTTCTTT
cdr3_aa: CASRLQGFNTEAFF

d_call: NA
j_call: TRBJ2-3
clone_size: NA
v_call: TRBV5-6
cdr3_nt: TGTGCCAGCAGCTTGGACGGACAGACAGATACGCAGTATTTT
cdr3_aa: CASSLDGQTDTQYF

d_call: NA
j_call: TRBJ1-5
clone_size: NA
v_call: TRBV29-1
cdr3_nt: TGCAGCGCGAGAGATAGCAATCAGCCCCAGCATTTT
cdr3_aa: CSARDSNQPQHF

d_call: TRBD1
j_call: TRBJ2-7
clone_size: few
v_call: TRBV7-9
cdr3_nt: TGTGCCAGCAGCTCGGGACAGGGAACGCGAGAGCAGTACTTC
cdr3_aa: CASSSGQGTREQYF

d_call: TRBD1
j_call: TRBJ2-1
clone_size: NA
v_call: TRBV27
cdr3_nt: TGTGCCAGCAGTTTAGATGCCGGGACAGGGTTGAATGAGCAGTTCTTC
cdr3_aa: CASSLDAGTGLNEQFF

d_call: NA
j_call: TRBJ2-3
clone_size: few
v_call: TRBV28
cdr3_nt: TGTGCCAGCACCCGTCCTTCAGCAGATACGCAGTATTTT
cdr3_aa: CASTRPSADTQYF

d_call: NA
j_call: TRBJ2-7
clone_size: NA
v_call: TRBV5-1
cdr3_nt: TGCGCCAGCAGCTCCGGGTCCCGCTCCTACGAGCAGTACTTC
cdr3_aa: CASSSGSRSYEQYF

d_call: NA
j_call: TRBJ1-1
clone_size: NA
v_call: TRBV28
cdr3_nt: TGTGCCAGCAGTTTAAGGAGCCCTGAAGCTTTCTTT
cdr3_aa: CASSLRSPEAFF

d_call: TRBD2
j_call: TRBJ2-2
clone_size: NA
v_call: TRBV27
cdr3_nt: TGTGCCAGCGGTAGGAGCGGGGGGAACACCGGGGAGCTGTTTTTT
cdr3_aa: CASGRSGGNTGELFF

d_call: TRBD1
j_call: TRBJ2-4
clone_size: NA
v_call: TRBV11-2
cdr3_nt: TGTGCCAGCAGCTTAAGAAGGGGGCAGGGCCAAAACATTCAGTACTTC
cdr3_aa: CASSLRRGQGQNIQYF

d_call: NA
j_call: TRBJ1-2
clone_size: once
v_call: TRBV28
cdr3_nt: TGTGCCAGCAGTGGGGGCGGACAGAATAACTATGGCTACACCTTC
cdr3_aa: CASSGGGQNNYGYTF

d_call: TRBD1
j_call: TRBJ1-5
clone_size: NA
v_call: TRBV19
cdr3_nt: TGTGCCAGTAGAAGGAATCGGGACAGTTATAGCAATCAGCCCCAGCATTTT
cdr3_aa: CASRRNRDSYSNQPQHF

d_call: NA
j_call: TRBJ2-2
clone_size: few
v_call: TRBV14
cdr3_nt: TGTGCCAGCAGCCAATACGACTCGGCCGGGGAGCTGTTTTTT
cdr3_aa: CASSQYDSAGELFF

d_call: NA
j_call: TRBJ1-2
clone_size: NA
v_call: TRBV25-1
cdr3_nt: TGTGCCAGCAGTGAATATAGAGGGAACTATGGCTACACCTTC
cdr3_aa: CASSEYRGNYGYTF

d_call: NA
j_call: TRBJ1-2
clone_size: many
v_call: TRBV18
cdr3_nt: TGTGCCAGCTCACCTCCTACCTCGGGGGGCTTGGGCTACACCTTC
cdr3_aa: CASSPPTSGGLGYTF

d_call: TRBD1
j_call: TRBJ1-5
clone_size: NA
v_call: TRBV27
cdr3_nt: TGTGCCAGCAGTCCTCGACAGGGCAGAGTCGGCAATCAGCCCCAGCATTTT
cdr3_aa: CASSPRQGRVGNQPQHF

d_call: NA
j_call: TRBJ1-1
clone_size: NA
v_call: TRBV7-9
cdr3_nt: TGTGCCAGCAGCACGCTCACAGGGCTAGGGACTGAAGCTTTCTTT
cdr3_aa: CASSTLTGLGTEAFF

d_call: NA
j_call: TRBJ2-5
clone_size: NA
v_call: TRBV7-3
cdr3_nt: TGTGCCAGCAGCCGGACTCCTCGGGAGACCCAGTACTTC
cdr3_aa: CASSRTPRETQYF

d_call: TRBD2
j_call: TRBJ2-1
clone_size: NA
v_call: TRBV7-9
cdr3_nt: TGTGCCAGCAGCTTAGCGGGGGTAGCGGGGAACAATGAGCAGTTCTTC
cdr3_aa: CASSLAGVAGNNEQFF

d_call: NA
j_call: TRBJ2-7
clone_size: NA
v_call: TRBV6-1
cdr3_nt: TGTGCCAGCAGCCCACCCACTAGTCTCTACGAGCAGTACTTC
cdr3_aa: CASSPPTSLYEQYF

d_call: TRBD2
j_call: TRBJ2-7
clone_size: NA
v_call: TRBV6-1
cdr3_nt: TGTGCCAGCAGTACACTAGCGGGCACCTACGAGCAGTACTTC
cdr3_aa: CASSTLAGTYEQYF

d_call: TRBD2
j_call: TRBJ2-7
clone_size: NA
v_call: TRBV5-5
cdr3_nt: TGTGCCAGCAGCTTGGGGCTAGCGGGGGTAGACGAGCAGTACTTC
cdr3_aa: CASSLGLAGVDEQYF

d_call: NA
j_call: TRBJ2-7
clone_size: NA
v_call: TRBV19
cdr3_nt: TGTGCCAGTAGTATCCCCGGGATCACCTACGAGCAGTACTTC
cdr3_aa: CASSIPGITYEQYF

d_call: NA
j_call: TRBJ2-7
clone_size: NA
v_call: TRBV5-5
cdr3_nt: TGTGCCAGCAGCTTGGAGTTCGCAGCCAGGGTCAGTAGCTACGAGCAGTACTTC
cdr3_aa: CASSLEFAARVSSYEQYF

d_call: NA
j_call: TRBJ2-7
clone_size: NA
v_call: TRBV7-9
cdr3_nt: TGTGCCAGCACGCGGAGCTCCTACGAGCAGTACTTC
cdr3_aa: CASTRSSYEQYF

d_call: NA
j_call: TRBJ1-1
clone_size: NA
v_call: TRBV6-1
cdr3_nt: TGTGCCAGCAGTGAGGCGGGGGGCCTGTACACTGAAGCTTTCTTT
cdr3_aa: CASSEAGGLYTEAFF

d_call: TRBD1
j_call: TRBJ2-7
clone_size: NA
v_call: TRBV6-5
cdr3_nt: TGTGCCAGCATCGACAGGGACAACTCCTACGAGCAGTACTTC
cdr3_aa: CASIDRDNSYEQYF

d_call: TRBD2
j_call: TRBJ2-1
clone_size: NA
v_call: TRBV7-2
cdr3_nt: TGTGCCAGCAGCTTGGCGAGGGGACTAGCGGGAGGGGGAGGGCAGTTCTTC
cdr3_aa: CASSLARGLAGGGGQFF

d_call: TRBD1
j_call: TRBJ2-5
clone_size: NA
v_call: TRBV5-4
cdr3_nt: TGTGCCAGCAGCTCAGGGGGCGGGTACCAAGAGACCCAGTACTTC
cdr3_aa: CASSSGGGYQETQYF

d_call: TRBD2
j_call: TRBJ2-4
clone_size: NA
v_call: TRBV28
cdr3_nt: TGTGCCAGCAGTCCGGGGGGGGTGAGGACCAAAAACATTCAGTACTTC
cdr3_aa: CASSPGGVRTKNIQYF

d_call: TRBD1
j_call: TRBJ1-3
clone_size: NA
v_call: TRBV5-6
cdr3_nt: TGTGCCAGCAGCCACGACAGGGGCGGAAACACCATATATTTT
cdr3_aa: CASSHDRGGNTIYF

d_call: TRBD2
j_call: TRBJ2-1
clone_size: NA
v_call: TRBV11-3
cdr3_nt: TGTGCCAGCAGCTTGACTTTAGGACTAGCGGGGCACTACAATGAGCAGTTCTTC
cdr3_aa: CASSLTLGLAGHYNEQFF